These 8 T cell receptor beta chains were sequenced from one sample in a study of blood T cell repertoires in COVID-19. Sequencing used immunoSEQ multiplex PCR; TCRdb keeps in-frame clones, though not all of them. This table holds approximately 300,000 clones, roughly nine tenths found once. The source material was PBMCs or T cells enriched from blood (not recorded which). These receptors were obtained from a man aged 55 to 70 who had recovered from COVID-19.

The gene calls are TRBV15 and TRBJ2-1; 8 bases map to TRBD2. The V and J ends lost 5 bases and 6 bases, in that order; junction bases with no gene match: 9. The CDR3 loop spans 15 amino acids. The germline gives CDR1 LNHNV, CDR2 YYDKDF (reference sequence). This chain's CDR3 is CATSLGTRNRNEQFF. The DNA for the CDR3 is TGTGCCACCAGCCTCGGGACTAGAAATCGCAATGAGCAGTTCTTC.

The chain carries TRBV6-5 and TRBJ1-3; D unresolved. V was pared by 8 bases and J by 0 bases, with 14 bases between. The germline gives CDR1 MNHEY, CDR2 SVGAGI. The CDR3 spans 15 residues. The CDR3 DNA reads TGTGCCAGCCGGGGTCGTTACAGCTCTGGAAACACCATATATTTT. This codes for CASRGRYSSGNTIYF.

The V call is TRBV18, the J call TRBJ2-3; D possibly corresponds to TRBD1 (6 bases). CDR1 KGHSH and CDR2 LQKENI come from the germline V gene. This CDR3 spans 14 amino acids. Trimming left V 0 bases short and J 6 bases short, with 10 bases between. CDR3: CASSPPYREDTQYF. The CDR3 DNA is TGTGCCAGCTCACCACCTTACAGGGAGGATACGCAGTATTTT.

This chain connects TRBV2 to TRBJ2-3; tentative D call: TRBD1 (6 bases). Trimming left V 7 bases short and J 2 bases short, with 7 bases between. The CDR3 sequence is 12 residues long. CDR1 and CDR2 from the germline V gene are SNHLY and FYNNEI. The CDR3 bases are TGTGCCAGCAACAGGGCCACAGATACGCAGTATTTT. Encoded protein: CASNRATDTQYF.

The J gene is TRBJ1-5, the V gene TRBV6-5, with 7 bases matching TRBD1. CDR3 length: 14 residues. Germline lookup yields CDR1 MNHEY and CDR2 SVGAGI. V trimming: 6 bases; J trimming: 6 bases; junction bases outside the gene matches: 8. The CDR3 loop is CASSSDRVIQPQHF. The CDR3 nucleotides read TGTGCCAGCAGCTCTGACAGGGTTATTCAGCCCCAGCATTTT.

V and J are TRBV9 and TRBJ2-1; TRBD2 aligns across 8 bases. After removal of 2 bases from V and 3 bases from J, the junction contained 1 base not matched to a gene. The CDR3 consists of 14 residues. CDR1 and CDR2 (germline): SGDLS, YYNGEE. In DNA form, the CDR3 reads TGTGCCAGCAGCGTGACTAGCGTCTACAATGAGCAGTTCTTC. Its protein is CASSVTSVYNEQFF.

V gene TRBV7-9 combines with J gene TRBJ2-1, with D possibly matching TRBD2 (6 bases). V was clipped by 1 base and J by 9 bases, with 13 bases between them. The germline V gene encodes CDR1 SEHNR and CDR2 FQNEAQ (reference sequence). The CDR3 spans 14 residues. Written as DNA, the CDR3 is TGTGCCAGCAGCTTAGACGCGGGAACTTCTGAGCAGTTCTTC. Its translation: CASSLDAGTSEQFF.

The chain is built from TRBV7-3 and TRBJ1-1, with D unclear. V gave up 2 bases and J gave up 3 bases, with 7 bases separating them. The germline V gene encodes CDR1 SGHTA and CDR2 FQGTGA. The CDR3 totals 13 residues. The CDR3 is CASSLSGDTEAFF. CDR3 in DNA: TGTGCCAGCAGCTTATCCGGAGACACTGAAGCTTTCTTT.